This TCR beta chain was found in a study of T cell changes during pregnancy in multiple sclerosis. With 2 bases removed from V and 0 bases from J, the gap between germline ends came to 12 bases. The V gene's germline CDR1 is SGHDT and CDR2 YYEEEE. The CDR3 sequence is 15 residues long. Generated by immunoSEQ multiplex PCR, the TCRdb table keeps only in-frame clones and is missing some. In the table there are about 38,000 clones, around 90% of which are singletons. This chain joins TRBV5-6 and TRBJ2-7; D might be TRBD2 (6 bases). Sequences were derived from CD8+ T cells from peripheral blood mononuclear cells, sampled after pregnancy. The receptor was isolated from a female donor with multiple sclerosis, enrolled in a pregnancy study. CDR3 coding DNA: TGTGCCAGCAGCTTCCAAGCGGGCCTCTCCTACGAGCAGTACTTC. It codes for CASSFQAGLSYEQYF.